Sequencing of this T cell receptor (beta chain) was carried out in a study of T cells in Graves' hyperthyroidism and ophthalmopathy. Study-level findings and limits: Blood also carried most thyroid clonotypes expanded above 0.001.

The TCR beta CDR3 regions underwent amplification using RNA transcripts as the source. First-round RT-PCR targeting the TCR CDR3 was performed with the HTBI primer set. TCRdb analysed the multiplex PCR reads with MiXCR anew, one entry per CDR3 protein. The sample lists about 290,000 distinct CDR3 sequences, roughly 17% occurring once. This clonotype was seen a few times. What it binds is unknown. Based on clinical symptoms, serum thyroxine and TRAb, thyroid ultrasound and orbital computed tomography, diagnoses were reached. The germline CDR1 and CDR2 sequences are MNHNS and SASEGT. The V gene lost 7 bases and the J gene lost 6 bases, with 21 bases spanning the gap. This CDR3 region has 15 residues.

The V call is TRBV6-1, the J call TRBJ1-2, with D perhaps matching TRBD1 (5 bases). The sequence came from a man under 40 with Graves' hyperthyroidism. Sample: blood. CDR3 sequence (DNA): TGTGCCAGCACAAACACTGGGGGTCTTATGGATGGCTACACCTTC. Translated, it gives CASTNTGGLMDGYTF.